The clone carrying this TCR beta chain came up a few times. Its antigen remains unknown. These data belong to a study of CD8 T cells in ankylosing spondylitis. Study results and limitations: Made up of about eight highly homologous variants, a TCR beta motif appeared characteristic of ankylosing spondylitis blood. In reactive arthritis synovial fluid and blood, some motif variants had been reported before. Researchers reportedly found disease-linked clones significantly enriched in matched ankylosing spondylitis synovial fluid.

V was clipped by 3 bases and J by 1 base, with 7 bases between them. Germline CDR1 is DFQATT and CDR2 is SNEGSKA (reference sequence). This CDR3 is 14 amino acids long. Using quantitative 5'-RACE with molecular barcodes, the authors made TCR beta libraries. TCRdb redid the calling of the 5' RACE reads with MiXCR, one entry per CDR3 protein. The sample records around 390,000 distinct CDR3 sequences, 20% to 25% being singletons. V usage is TRBV20-1 and J usage is TRBJ1-6; a possible D gene is TRBD1 (5 bases). Material for sequencing was blood, either unsorted or a sorted T cell fraction (not recorded which). The clonotype was recovered from a male donor with ankylosing spondylitis. The CDR3 nucleotides are TGCAGTGCTAGCGGGGGATCCTATAATTCACCCCTCCACTTT. This gives the protein CSASGGSYNSPLHF.